This paragraph reports one TCR beta chain. The antigen remains unidentified. These data are taken from a study of shared clonotypes between healthy human individuals. Regarding the study as a whole: A reduction in generation probabilities was seen for non-shared clonotypes relative to those shared by all four donors. Exclusively blood specimens were collected; tissue repertoires likely differ.

The germline gives CDR1 MDHEN, CDR2 SYDVKM. The germline V and J ends were trimmed by 3 bases and 2 bases, with 13 bases remaining between them. There are 15 residues in the CDR3. Evenly divided among several immunoSEQ plates was the genomic DNA of each subset. Sequencing was performed with immunoSEQ multiplex PCR; in TCRdb, only in-frame clones are kept and a portion is missing. The data show approximately 600,000 clones, 95% seen once. The naive CD8 fraction comprised CD45RO-negative cells positively selected for CCR7 and excluded terminally differentiated effector memory CD45RA+ cells. Healthy HIV-negative adults without recent acute infections or vaccinations served as donors.

Material for sequencing was naive CD8+ T cells sorted from blood. This sequence joins TRBV28 and TRBJ1-2, with D possibly TRBD1 on 5 matching bases. This sequence was found in a woman aged 30 to 39 in good health. The CDR3: CASSFLGLQNYGYTF. CDR3 bases: TGTGCCAGCAGTTTCTTGGGGCTTCAAAACTATGGCTACACCTTC.